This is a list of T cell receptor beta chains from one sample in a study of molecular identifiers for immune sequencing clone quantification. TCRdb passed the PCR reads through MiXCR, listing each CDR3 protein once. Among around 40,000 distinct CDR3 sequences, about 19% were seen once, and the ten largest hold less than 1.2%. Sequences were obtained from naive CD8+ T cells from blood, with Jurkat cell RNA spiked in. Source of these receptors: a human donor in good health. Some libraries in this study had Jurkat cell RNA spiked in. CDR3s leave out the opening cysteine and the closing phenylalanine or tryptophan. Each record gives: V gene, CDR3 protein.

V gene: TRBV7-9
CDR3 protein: ASSPRAGARNTEAF

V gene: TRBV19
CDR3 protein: ASSMSGSRGYEQY

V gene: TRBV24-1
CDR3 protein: ATSDKTGYVYNEQF

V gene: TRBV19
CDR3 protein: ASSKQGATEAF

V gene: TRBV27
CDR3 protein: ASSRTMNTEAF

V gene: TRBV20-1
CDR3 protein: SAVESGETQY

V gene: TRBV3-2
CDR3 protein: ASSQDVRTANKNIQY

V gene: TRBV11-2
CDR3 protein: ASSLFESSSYNEQF

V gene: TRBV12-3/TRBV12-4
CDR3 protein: ASSFPGSGELF

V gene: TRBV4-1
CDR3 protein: ASSLRRTGQETQY

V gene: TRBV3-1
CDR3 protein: ASSQSRVGDTEAF

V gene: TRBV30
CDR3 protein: ACEGAGPNTEAF

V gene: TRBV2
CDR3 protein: ASRGTGFNQPQH

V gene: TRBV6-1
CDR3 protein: ASRFFGTGENEQY

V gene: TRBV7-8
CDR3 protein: ASSLGSPYEQY

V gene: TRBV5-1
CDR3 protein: ASSDRASTDTQY

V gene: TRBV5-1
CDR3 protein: ASSFFGGDTDTQY

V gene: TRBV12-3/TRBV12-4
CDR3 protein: ASSSSTSGRTDTQY

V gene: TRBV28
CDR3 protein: ASSFLGPSEQY

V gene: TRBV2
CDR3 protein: ASSEEGEIDYGYT

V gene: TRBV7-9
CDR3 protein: ASTKAITEAF

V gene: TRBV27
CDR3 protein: ASSLTGANTEAF

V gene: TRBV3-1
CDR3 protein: ASSQSWTGSLTGELF

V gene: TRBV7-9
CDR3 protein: ASSLAPYPRDYFTSSYNEQF

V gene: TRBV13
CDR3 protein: ASRPDNQETQY

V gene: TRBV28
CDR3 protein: ASSQTWDQETQY

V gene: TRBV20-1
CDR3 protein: SAPWGEIGRSDEQY

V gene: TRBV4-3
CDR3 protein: ASSQEKFGGGAKDTQY

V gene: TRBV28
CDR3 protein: ASSLISAGEPF

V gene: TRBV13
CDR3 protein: ASSLGLTGGFYEQY

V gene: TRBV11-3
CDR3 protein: ASSLELAGYNEQF

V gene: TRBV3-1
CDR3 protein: ASSQDLGLASYEQF

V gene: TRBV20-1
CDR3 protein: SARDFRGTWEDEQY

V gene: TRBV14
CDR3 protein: ASSRWELGTEAF

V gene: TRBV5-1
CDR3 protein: ASGRLTSPPETQY

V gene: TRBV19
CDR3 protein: ASSISSGANVLT

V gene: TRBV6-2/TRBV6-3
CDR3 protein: ASSYVPRTGRTDTQY

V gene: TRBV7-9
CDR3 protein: ASREGGRTDTQY

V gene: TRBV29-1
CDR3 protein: SVGTGIGAYEQY

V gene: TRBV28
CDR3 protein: ASSSLGTAPAFSYEQY

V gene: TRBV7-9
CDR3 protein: ASSRTQGVDTEAL

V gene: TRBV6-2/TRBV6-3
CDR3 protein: ASSPTGAIGELF

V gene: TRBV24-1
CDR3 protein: ATSDPTVNSSYEQY

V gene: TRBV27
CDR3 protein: ASSITGGTSYEQY

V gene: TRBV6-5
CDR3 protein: ASSYSSTGSPGANVLT

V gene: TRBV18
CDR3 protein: ASSPGDDRAGTDTQY

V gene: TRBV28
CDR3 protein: ASSPQLESHTVDTQY

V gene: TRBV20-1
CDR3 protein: SAMLYTEAF

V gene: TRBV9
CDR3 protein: ASSVGSLAEYYEQY

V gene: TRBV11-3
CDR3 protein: ASSLESWGSNTGELF

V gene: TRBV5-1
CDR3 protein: ASSYPGASTDTQY

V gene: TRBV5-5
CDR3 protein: ASSLDRGYNSPLH

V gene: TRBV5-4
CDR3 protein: ASSLGEELF

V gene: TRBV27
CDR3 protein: ASSLTRSHEQY

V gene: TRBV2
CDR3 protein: ASSELASEPSTDTQY

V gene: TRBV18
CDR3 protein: ASSHSDKNTEAF

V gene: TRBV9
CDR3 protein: ASSADRGPNTGELF

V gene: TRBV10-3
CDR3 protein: AISEAPASDTQY

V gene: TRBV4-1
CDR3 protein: ASSQDFATGELF

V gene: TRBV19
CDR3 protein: ASSGTSAYEQY